Listed below are T cell receptor beta chains from one sample, sequenced in a study of cytomegalovirus exposure and HLA in healthy donors. Method: immunoSEQ multiplex PCR; TCRdb's copy keeps in-frame clones and lacks some. There are about 85,000 clones in the sample; nearly 80% occur only once, and over 20% lies in the top ten. Sequences were obtained from PBMCs. These receptors originate from a woman in her forties or fifties in good health and CMV-seropositive. The CDR3 runs from the conserved cysteine through the conserved F or W. Each record gives: D gene, V gene, J gene, clone size, CDR3 protein, CDR3 DNA. D genes are given only for firm matches. Clone size, where shown, is once, few, many, or a class for clones that have expanded.

>TRBD1|TRBV6-6|TRBJ1-5|.
CASSGGQGDYQPQHF
TGTGCCAGCAGCGGTGGGCAGGGGGATTATCAGCCCCAGCATTTT
>.|TRBV6-5|TRBJ1-1|.
CASSYSRRDEAFF
TGTGCCAGCAGTTACTCGCGGCGAGATGAAGCTTTCTTT
>TRBD2|TRBV6-5|TRBJ2-1|.
CASSYGFLSGEDEQFF
TGTGCCAGCAGTTATGGTTTTTTAAGCGGGGAGGATGAGCAGTTCTTC
>.|TRBV25-1|TRBJ1-1|.
CASSEPQTNSEAFF
TGTGCCAGCAGTGAACCTCAAACAAACAGCGAAGCTTTCTTT
>TRBD2|TRBV7-9|TRBJ2-5|.
CASSLVGGGSQETQYF
TGTGCCAGCAGCTTAGTGGGCGGGGGGTCCCAAGAGACCCAGTACTTC
>TRBD1|TRBV5-1|TRBJ2-1|.
CASRPGQGNEQFF
TGCGCCAGCAGGCCGGGACAGGGGAATGAGCAGTTCTTC
>TRBD1|TRBV7-9|TRBJ1-6|.
CASSLLKGTGVGNSPLHF
TGTGCCAGCAGCTTGCTGAAGGGGACAGGCGTGGGGAATTCACCCCTCCACTTT
>.|TRBV15|TRBJ2-2|.
CATRAGIPTGELFF
TGTGCCACCAGGGCAGGGATTCCAACCGGGGAGCTGTTTTTT
>TRBD1|TRBV27|TRBJ2-7|.
CASSSQGQAAYEQYF
TGTGCCAGCAGTTCCCAGGGACAGGCTGCTTACGAGCAGTACTTC
>TRBD2|TRBV5-5|TRBJ2-1|few
CASSSRGGGASGSSYNEQFF
TGTGCCAGCAGCTCCAGAGGCGGGGGCGCTAGCGGGAGCTCCTACAATGAGCAGTTCTTC
>.|TRBV6-5|TRBJ1-3|.
CASSYTGDSGNTIYF
TGTGCCAGCAGTTATACAGGCGACTCTGGAAACACCATATATTTT
>TRBD1|TRBV13|TRBJ2-6|.
CASSLGSGGANSGANVLTF
TGTGCCAGCAGCTTGGGCTCAGGGGGCGCCAACTCTGGGGCCAACGTCCTGACTTTC
>TRBD1|TRBV6-1|TRBJ2-5|few
CASSAPSGQGASPKYF
TGTGCCAGCAGTGCCCCCTCGGGACAGGGGGCTTCGCCTAAGTACTTC
>TRBD2|TRBV6-1|TRBJ2-1|.
CASSGGGADEQFF
TGTGCCAGCAGTGGCGGGGGGGCCGATGAGCAGTTCTTC
>TRBD2|TRBV7-9|TRBJ2-1|once
CASSRLGTSGINEQFF
TGTGCCAGCAGCCGATTAGGGACTAGCGGGATCAATGAGCAGTTCTTC
>.|TRBV30|TRBJ1-6|.
CAWMRGAPYNSPLHF
TGTGCCTGGATGCGGGGGGCCCCCTATAATTCACCCCTCCACTTT
>TRBD1|TRBV9|TRBJ2-7|.
CASSVVVRGQGHEQYF
TGTGCCAGCAGCGTAGTTGTGAGGGGACAGGGCCACGAGCAGTACTTC
>.|TRBV7-3|TRBJ2-7|.
CASSARGGDSEQYF
TGTGCCAGCAGCGCCCGGGGAGGCGACTCCGAGCAGTACTTC
>.|TRBV4-2|TRBJ2-1|.
CASSQEPNSYNEQFF
TGTGCCAGCAGCCAAGAACCTAACTCCTACAATGAGCAGTTCTTC
>TRBD2|TRBV7-9|TRBJ2-2|.
CASSSLLAGVPGELFF
TGTGCCAGCAGCTCCTTACTAGCGGGAGTTCCCGGGGAGCTGTTTTTT
>TRBD2|TRBV18|TRBJ2-1|.
CASSLSGEYNEQFF
TGTGCCAGCTCCCTTAGCGGGGAGTACAATGAGCAGTTCTTC
>.|TRBV5-8|TRBJ1-5|few
CASSLVQGRNQPQHF
TGTGCCAGCAGCTTGGTTCAGGGTCGCAATCAGCCCCAGCATTTT
>.|TRBV6-6|TRBJ1-5|.
CASSSPNREIQPQHF
TGTGCCAGCAGTAGCCCAAACAGGGAAATTCAGCCCCAGCATTTT
>.|TRBV7-2|TRBJ1-3|.
CASSLTRNTGNTIYF
TGTGCCAGCAGCTTGACGCGGAACACTGGAAACACCATATATTTT
>.|TRBV11-2|TRBJ2-5|.
CASSFTTQTQYF
TGTGCCAGCAGCTTTACTACCCAGACCCAGTACTTC
>.|TRBV5-4|TRBJ1-2|.
CASSLEQGATF
TGTGCCAGCAGCTTGGAGCAGGGCGCGACCTTC
>TRBD1|TRBV11-2|TRBJ1-5|few
CASSGSGGSNQPQHF
TGTGCCAGCAGCGGCTCAGGGGGTAGCAATCAGCCCCAGCATTTT
>.|TRBV19|TRBJ1-2|.
CASNRADNYGYTF
TGTGCCAGTAACAGGGCGGATAACTATGGCTACACCTTC
>.|TRBV5-1|TRBJ1-2|.
CASSLVQPNYGYTF
TGCGCCAGCAGCTTGGTACAGCCCAACTATGGCTACACCTTC
>.|TRBV19|TRBJ1-3|.
CASSTQDYAGNTIYF
TGTGCCAGTAGCACCCAAGACTATGCTGGAAACACCATATATTTT
>TRBD1|TRBV29-1|TRBJ1-6|.
CSVLLTGMNSPLHF
TGCAGCGTTCTATTGACAGGGATGAATTCACCCCTCCACTTT
>TRBD1|TRBV19|TRBJ1-2|.
CASSPRGNYGYTF
TGTGCCAGTAGCCCCAGGGGGAACTATGGCTACACCTTC
>.|TRBV23-1|TRBJ1-3|.
CASSQFGTVSGNTIYF
TGCGCCAGCAGTCAATTTGGTACAGTCTCTGGAAACACCATATATTTT
>.|TRBV4-1|TRBJ1-2|.
CASSPEADRSYGYTF
TGCGCCAGCAGCCCGGAAGCTGACAGAAGTTATGGCTACACCTTC
>.|TRBV5-1|TRBJ1-6|.
CASSLRSTGDHSYNSPLHF
TGCGCCAGCAGCTTGAGATCTACGGGGGATCATTCCTATAATTCACCCCTCCACTTT
>.|TRBV6-5|TRBJ2-2|.
CASTHPDRNTGELFF
TGTGCCAGCACTCACCCGGACAGGAACACCGGGGAGCTGTTTTTT
>.|TRBV6-6|TRBJ1-2|few
CASSYSERSYGYTF
TGTGCCAGCAGTTACTCGGAAAGGAGCTATGGCTACACCTTC
>.|TRBV7-6|TRBJ2-7|.
CASSALAETAEQYF
TGTGCCAGCAGCGCACTAGCCGAAACCGCCGAGCAGTACTTC
>.|TRBV19|TRBJ1-5|.
CASSTPGGAGQPQHF
TGTGCCAGTAGTACTCCTGGGGGGGCGGGCCAGCCCCAGCATTTT
>.|TRBV30|TRBJ1-5|once
CAWSGGIGNQPQHF
TGTGCCTGGAGTGGAGGGATTGGCAATCAGCCCCAGCATTTT
>.|TRBV14|TRBJ2-4|once
CASSTTSRSSQYF
TGTGCCAGCAGCACCACTAGCAGGAGCTCTCAGTACTTC
>.|TRBV18|TRBJ1-2|.
CASSPRTVNYGYTF
TGTGCCAGCTCACCAAGGACAGTTAACTATGGCTACACCTTC
>.|TRBV7-9|TRBJ1-3|once
CASSLGVGNTIYF
TGTGCCAGCAGCTTAGGCGTCGGAAACACCATATATTTT
>.|TRBV6-1|TRBJ2-3|.
CASSVERTDTQYF
TGTGCCAGCAGTGTAGAGAGAACAGATACGCAGTATTTT
>.|TRBV5-1|TRBJ1-1|.
CASSRGAGVNTEAFF
TGCGCCAGCAGCCGAGGCGCCGGGGTGAACACTGAAGCTTTCTTT